This T cell receptor beta chain was recovered during a study of graft-versus-host responses after intestinal transplantation. At the level of the study: Recipients received multivisceral, liver-intestinal, or isolated intestinal transplants. The study's findings and limits: GvH clones occurred in recipient marrow; some first appeared in ileum or blood. GvH clone levels peaked in circulation, and this peak was associated with early post-transplant HvG declines.

Produced via immunoSEQ multiplex PCR; TCRdb's table is partial and in-frame only. The data hold under 100,000 clones, with 90% to 95% observed a single time. With respect to this clone: The target antigen is unknown.

Looked up from germline, CDR1 is LGHNA and CDR2 is YSLEER. The CDR3 runs to 15 residues. Trimming removed 0 bases from V and 5 bases from J; junction bases left unmatched: 4. The chain is built from TRBV4-3 and TRBJ2-5; 9 bases are shared with TRBD2. Specimen: unstimulated CD8+ T cells sorted from spleen or lymph node cells, collected before transplant. This TCR came from a human donor who was the organ donor for an intestinal transplant. DNA of the CDR3: TGCGCCAGCAGCCAAGAAGGGGCGGGAGGGGAGACCCAGTACTTC. As protein: CASSQEGAGGETQYF.